This T cell receptor beta chain was obtained from a study of blood T cell repertoires in COVID-19 (dated by TCRdb to about 2020). About the investigation overall: Samples covering the acute and convalescent phases of COVID-19 were provided by collaborators in the United States, Italy and Spain. The material from the prospective study consisted of cDNA or gDNA derived from T cells, B-cell-depleted T cells, or PBMCs. Where available, HLA class I and class II types were taken from metadata supplied by the sample provider and were not determined by assay-based typing. Deeply sampled blood TCRbeta repertoires from subjects exposed to, actively infected with, or recovered from COVID-19 were included in the dataset. The repertoires were released in a freely available public database intended as a resource for research on the immune response to SARS-CoV-2. The sample metadata nearly always contained a de-identified subject ID, COVID-19 status, age in years and sex. Samples came from the ongoing ImmuneRACE study (first 160 participants) plus 1,254 subjects from 6 global collaborators.

TCRbeta CDR3 regions were amplified from genomic DNA using the immunoSEQ Assay, a bias-controlled multiplex PCR. The authors' pipeline ran thus. Within the assay, amplification of reference gene primers was used to estimate how many nucleated cells each sample contained. To quantify the absolute abundance of each unique TCRbeta CDR3 rearrangement, sequence reads were collapsed and filtered. For each sample, productive Simpson clonality was calculated as the square root of Simpson's diversity index across productive rearrangements. TCRdb took this table from immuneACCESS and kept in-frame rearrangements with V and J called. Such tables lack part of the clones; where checked against another copy, unresolved V genes explain under half of the gap, and the rest is unexplained. V and J calls plus clone size are reproduced from that table; the DNA served to infer D and trimming. This sample holds fewer than 350,000 clones; approximately 81% were observed only once. Together, the top ten hold under 2% of the sample.

Study-level results and caveats: How much clinical and demographic metadata was included differed by source and by participant, and the metadata was provided uncurated.

Trimmed from V: 4 bases; trimmed from J: 2 bases; junction bases lacking a gene match: 4. The CDR3 sequence holds 16 residues, the cysteine and phenylalanine included. The only DNA kept is the CDR3, 48 bases in frame from the first base. As encoded in the germline V gene, CDR1 is MNHEY while CDR2 is SVGEGT. Comments on this clone: Its antigen is not yet known. Base qualities are not recorded, but no much larger clone differs from it by a single base.

In the prospective study, participants were about 18 to 90 years old, resided in about two dozen geographic areas of the United States, and were enrolled through a virtual design. To assign participants to cohorts, the prospective study relied on clinical history that participants themselves reported in a screening survey and a study questionnaire. A participant counted as exposed if, within 2 weeks of entering the study, that participant had been in contact with someone who had a PCR-confirmed or clinician-diagnosed COVID-19 case. In the prospective study, mobile phlebotomists collected whole blood, serum and a nasopharyngeal or oropharyngeal swab from each participant. Participants in the prospective study had the option to provide additional blood draws and questionnaires over a roughly two-month period. Before DNA extraction, prospective study blood samples were shipped either frozen or at room temperature.

The V gene is TRBV6-2 or TRBV6-3 and the J gene is TRBJ1-5, and TRBD1 aligns with 11 junction nucleotides. The sequence was collected from a woman between 25 and 40 years old who had been exposed to COVID-19. Sequenced sample: PBMCs or T cells enriched from blood (not recorded which). CDR3 region: CASSWPGQGGNQPQHF. At the DNA level, the sequence is TGTGCCAGCAGTTGGCCGGGACAGGGGGGCAATCAGCCCCAGCATTTT.